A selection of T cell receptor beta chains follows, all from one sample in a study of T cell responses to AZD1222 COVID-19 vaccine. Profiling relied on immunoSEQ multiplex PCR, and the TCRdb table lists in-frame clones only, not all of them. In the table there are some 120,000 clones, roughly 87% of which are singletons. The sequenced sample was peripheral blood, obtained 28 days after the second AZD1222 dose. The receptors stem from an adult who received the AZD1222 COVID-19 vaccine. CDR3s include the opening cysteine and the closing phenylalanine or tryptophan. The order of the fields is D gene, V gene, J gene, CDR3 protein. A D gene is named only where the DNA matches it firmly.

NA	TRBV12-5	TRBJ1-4	CASGLRGANEKLFF
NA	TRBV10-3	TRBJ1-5	CAISDTGVDQPQHF
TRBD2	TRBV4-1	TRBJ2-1	CASSQVAAGVEQFF
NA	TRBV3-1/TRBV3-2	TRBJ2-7	CASSGNLRSYEQYF
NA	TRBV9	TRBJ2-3	CASSVGGRRTDTQYF
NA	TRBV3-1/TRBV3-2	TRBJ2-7	CASSQDGGSEQYF
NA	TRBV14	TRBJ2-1	CASSLYYLSSYNEQFF
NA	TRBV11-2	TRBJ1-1	CASSLVGDTEAFF
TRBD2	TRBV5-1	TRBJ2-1	CASTIAGGLREQFF
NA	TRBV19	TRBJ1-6	CASSMAANSPLHF
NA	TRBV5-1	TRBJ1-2	CASSLGQNYGYTF
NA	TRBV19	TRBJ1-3	CASSAGQKWLGNTIYF
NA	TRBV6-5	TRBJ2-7	CASTKTDASYEQYF
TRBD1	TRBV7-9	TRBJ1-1	CASRPDLRTGGTEAFF
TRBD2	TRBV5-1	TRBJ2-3	CASSPGLAESTDTQYF
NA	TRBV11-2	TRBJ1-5	CASSLETNQPQHF
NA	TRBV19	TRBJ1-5	CASSTQNSNQPQHF
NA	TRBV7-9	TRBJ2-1	CASSFQGGVGGYNEQFF
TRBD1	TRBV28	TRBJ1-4	CASSFRTGQVNEKLFF
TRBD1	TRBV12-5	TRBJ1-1	CASGTGTGAGTEAFF
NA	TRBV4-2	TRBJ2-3	CASSPLPEKVSTDTQYF
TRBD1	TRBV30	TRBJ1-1	CAWSTTGTTEAFF
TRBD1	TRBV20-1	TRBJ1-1	CSALGQAEAFF
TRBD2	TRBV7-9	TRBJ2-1	CASSLADEQFF
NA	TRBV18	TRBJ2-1	CASSPQGAYNEQFF
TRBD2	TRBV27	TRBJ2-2	CASSISGTSGRGGGELFF
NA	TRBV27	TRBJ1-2	CASSLSPRGRYTF
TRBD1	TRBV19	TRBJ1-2	CASRDRGDYGYTF
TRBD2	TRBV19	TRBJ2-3	CASRWGLATDTQYF
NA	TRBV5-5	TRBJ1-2	CASSLAPAPGGYTF
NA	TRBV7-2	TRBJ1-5	CASSLGGSGNQPQHF
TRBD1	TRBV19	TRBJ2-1	CASSLRQGAGYNEQFF
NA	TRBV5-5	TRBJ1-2	CASSPLGAHGYTF
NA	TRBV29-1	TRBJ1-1	CSVYPRGPRTWMNTEAFF
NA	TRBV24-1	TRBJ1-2	CATPGTSTTSYGYTF
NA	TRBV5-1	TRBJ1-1	CASSAHGNTEAFF
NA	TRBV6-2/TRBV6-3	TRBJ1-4	CASSYRAENEKLFF
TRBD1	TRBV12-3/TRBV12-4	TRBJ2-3	CASSWDRGTQYF
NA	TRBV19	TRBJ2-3	CASRRQVQDTQYF
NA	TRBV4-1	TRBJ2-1	CASSQDPLGEQFF
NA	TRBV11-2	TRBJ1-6	CASTAGNSPLHF
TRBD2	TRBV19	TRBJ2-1	CASSPWTSGKNEQFF
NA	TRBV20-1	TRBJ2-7	CSASGTAYEQYF
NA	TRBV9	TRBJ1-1	CASSRTGSGTEAFF
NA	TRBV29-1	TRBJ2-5	CSVERGWQETQYF
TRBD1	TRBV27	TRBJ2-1	CASSLAGGRSYNEQFF
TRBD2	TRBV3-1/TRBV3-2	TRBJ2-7	CASSQDQGTSGIFGQYF
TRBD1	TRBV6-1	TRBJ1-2	CASSDQYRGDRGYTF
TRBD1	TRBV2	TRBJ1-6	CASSLQGAYNSPLHF
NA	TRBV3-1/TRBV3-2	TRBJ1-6	CASSQDAVPALHF
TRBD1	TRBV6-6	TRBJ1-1	CASSYWTGRQNTEAFF
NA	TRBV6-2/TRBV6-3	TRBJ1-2	CASSYGRGWLYGYTF
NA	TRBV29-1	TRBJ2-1	CSVDYVTSYNEQFF
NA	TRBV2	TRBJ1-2	CASTLSNYGYTF
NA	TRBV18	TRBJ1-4	CASSPRQATNEKLFF
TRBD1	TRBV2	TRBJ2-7	CASSGQGTYEQYF
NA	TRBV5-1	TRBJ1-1	CASSPWGDMNTEAFF
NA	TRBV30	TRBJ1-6	CAWSVRIYNSPLHF